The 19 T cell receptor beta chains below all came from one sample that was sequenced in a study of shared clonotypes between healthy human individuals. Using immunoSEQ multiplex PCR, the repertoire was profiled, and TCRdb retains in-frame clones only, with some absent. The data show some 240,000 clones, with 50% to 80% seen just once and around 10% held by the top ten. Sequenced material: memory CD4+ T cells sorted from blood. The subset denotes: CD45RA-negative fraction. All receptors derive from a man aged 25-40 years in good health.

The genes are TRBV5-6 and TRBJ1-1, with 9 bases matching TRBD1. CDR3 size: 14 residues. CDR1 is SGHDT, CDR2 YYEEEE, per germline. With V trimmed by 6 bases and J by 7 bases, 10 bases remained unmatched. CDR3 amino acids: CASTGTGNNLEAFF. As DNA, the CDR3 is TGTGCCAGCACCGGGACAGGGAATAATCTTGAAGCTTTCTTT.

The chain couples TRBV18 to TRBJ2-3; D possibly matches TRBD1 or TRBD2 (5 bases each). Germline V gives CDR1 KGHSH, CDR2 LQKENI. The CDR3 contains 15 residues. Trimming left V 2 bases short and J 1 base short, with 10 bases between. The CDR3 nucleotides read TGTGCCAGCTCACCAGGGGGAAGTGGCACAGATACGCAGTATTTT. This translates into CASSPGGSGTDTQYF.

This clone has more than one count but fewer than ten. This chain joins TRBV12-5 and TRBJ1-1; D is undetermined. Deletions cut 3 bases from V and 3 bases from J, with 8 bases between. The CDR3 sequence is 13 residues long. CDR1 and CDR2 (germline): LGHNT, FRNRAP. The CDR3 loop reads CASGLDGDTEAFF. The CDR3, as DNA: TGTGCTAGTGGTTTAGATGGGGACACTGAAGCTTTCTTT.

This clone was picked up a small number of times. The CDR3 DNA reads TGTGCCAGCAGCTTGGTGGTGTGGTCTGGGGCCAACGTCCTGACTTTC. Its protein product is CASSLVVWSGANVLTF. This chain connects TRBV5-5 to TRBJ2-6; D is unresolved. From germline, CDR1 is SGHKS and CDR2 YYEKEE (reference sequence). The CDR3 spans 16 residues. V was trimmed by 0 bases and J by 1 base, leaving 8 bases between them.

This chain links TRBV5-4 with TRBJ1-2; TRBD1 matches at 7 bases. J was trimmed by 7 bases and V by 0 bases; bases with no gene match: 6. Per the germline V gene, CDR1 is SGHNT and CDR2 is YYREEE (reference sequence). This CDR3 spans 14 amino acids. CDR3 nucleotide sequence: TGTGCCAGCAGCTTGGGGCAGGGGGATGCTGGCTACACCTTC. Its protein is CASSLGQGDAGYTF.

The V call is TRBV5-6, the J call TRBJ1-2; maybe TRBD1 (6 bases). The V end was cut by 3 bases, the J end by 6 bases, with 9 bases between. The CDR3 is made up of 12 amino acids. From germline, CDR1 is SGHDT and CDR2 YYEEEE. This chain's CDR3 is CASSSRTDGYTF. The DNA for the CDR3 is TGTGCCAGCAGCTCCCGGACAGATGGCTACACCTTC.

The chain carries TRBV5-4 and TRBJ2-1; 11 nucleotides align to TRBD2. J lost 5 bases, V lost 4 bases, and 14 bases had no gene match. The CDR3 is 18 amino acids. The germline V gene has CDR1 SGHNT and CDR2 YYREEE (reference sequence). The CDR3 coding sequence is TGTGCCAGCAGCCAGACTAGCGGGGCCGCCTATCCTGACAATGAGCAGTTCTTC. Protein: CASSQTSGAAYPDNEQFF. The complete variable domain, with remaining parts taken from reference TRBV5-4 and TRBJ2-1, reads ETGVTQSPTHLIKTRGQQVTLRCSSQSGHNTVSWYQQALGQGPQFIFQYYREEENGRGNFPPRFSGLQFPNYSSELNVNALELDDSALYLCASSQTSGAAYPDNEQFFGPGTRLTVL.

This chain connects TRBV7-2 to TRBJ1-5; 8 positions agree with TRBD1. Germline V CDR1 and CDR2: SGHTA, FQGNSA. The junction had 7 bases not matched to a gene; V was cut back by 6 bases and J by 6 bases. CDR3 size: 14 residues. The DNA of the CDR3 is TGTGCCAGCAGACCCGGGACAGGCACTCAGCCCCAGCATTTT. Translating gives CASRPGTGTQPQHF.

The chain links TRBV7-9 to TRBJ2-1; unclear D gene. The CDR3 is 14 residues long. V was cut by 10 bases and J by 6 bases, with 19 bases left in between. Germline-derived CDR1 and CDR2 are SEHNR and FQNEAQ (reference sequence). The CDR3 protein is CATTKENLGNEQFF. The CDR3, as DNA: TGTGCCACTACGAAGGAAAACTTAGGCAATGAGCAGTTCTTC. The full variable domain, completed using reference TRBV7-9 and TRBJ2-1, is DTGVSQNPRHKITKRGQNVTFRCDPISEHNRLYWYRQTLGQGPEFLTYFQNEAQLEKSRLLSDRFSAERPKGSFSTLEIQRTEQGDSAMYLCATTKENLGNEQFFGPGTRLTVL.

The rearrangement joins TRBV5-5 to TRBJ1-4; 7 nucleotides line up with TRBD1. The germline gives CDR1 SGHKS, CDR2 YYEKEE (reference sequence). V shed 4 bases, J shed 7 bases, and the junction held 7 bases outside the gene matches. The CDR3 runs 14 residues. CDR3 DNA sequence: TGTGCCAGCAGCGTCCGGGACAGTCCTGAAAAACTGTTTTTT. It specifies CASSVRDSPEKLFF.

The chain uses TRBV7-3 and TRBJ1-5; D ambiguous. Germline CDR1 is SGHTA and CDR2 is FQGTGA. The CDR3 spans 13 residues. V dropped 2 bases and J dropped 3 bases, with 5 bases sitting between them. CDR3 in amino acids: CASSLDHNQPQHF. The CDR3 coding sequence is TGTGCCAGCAGCTTAGACCACAATCAGCCCCAGCATTTT.

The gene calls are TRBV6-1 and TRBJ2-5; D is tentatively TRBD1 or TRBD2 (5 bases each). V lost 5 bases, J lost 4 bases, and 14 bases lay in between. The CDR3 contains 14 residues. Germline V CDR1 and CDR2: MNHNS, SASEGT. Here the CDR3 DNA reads TGTGCCAGCAGTCCTCTCGGGGCAGGAGAGACCCAGTACTTC. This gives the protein CASSPLGAGETQYF.

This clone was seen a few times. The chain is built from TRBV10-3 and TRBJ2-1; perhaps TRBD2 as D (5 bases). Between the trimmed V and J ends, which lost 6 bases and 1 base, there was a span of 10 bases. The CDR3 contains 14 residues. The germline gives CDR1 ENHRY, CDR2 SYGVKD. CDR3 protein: CAIRPLGSYNEQFF. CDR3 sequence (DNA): TGTGCCATCAGGCCACTAGGATCCTACAATGAGCAGTTCTTC.

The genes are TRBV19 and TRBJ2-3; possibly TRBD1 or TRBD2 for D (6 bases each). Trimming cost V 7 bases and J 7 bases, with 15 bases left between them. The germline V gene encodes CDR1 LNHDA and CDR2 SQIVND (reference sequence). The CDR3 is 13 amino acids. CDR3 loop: CASNPGAQYTQYF. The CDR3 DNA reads TGTGCCAGTAACCCGGGGGCACAATATACGCAGTATTTT.

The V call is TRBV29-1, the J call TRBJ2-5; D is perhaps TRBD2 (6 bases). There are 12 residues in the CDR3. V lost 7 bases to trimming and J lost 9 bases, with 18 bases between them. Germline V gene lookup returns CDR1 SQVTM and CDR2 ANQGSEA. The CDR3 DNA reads TGCAGCGCCTCGGGGACTGCCTTTTCCCAGTACTTC. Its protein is CSASGTAFSQYF.

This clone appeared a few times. The CDR3 sequence is CASSRTGQEYGYTF. The CDR3 coding sequence is TGCGCCAGCAGCCGAACGGGACAAGAATATGGCTACACCTTC. This chain links TRBV4-3 with TRBJ1-2; possibly TRBD1 for D (6 bases). The CDR3 spans 14 residues. The germline CDR1 and CDR2 sequences are LGHNA and YSLEER. V dropped 4 bases and J dropped 5 bases, with 14 bases sitting between them.

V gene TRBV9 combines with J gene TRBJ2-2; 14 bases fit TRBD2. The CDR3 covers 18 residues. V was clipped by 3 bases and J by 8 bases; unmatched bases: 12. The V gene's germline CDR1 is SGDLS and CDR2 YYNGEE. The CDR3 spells CASSAHGLAGGGAGELFF. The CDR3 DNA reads TGTGCCAGCAGCGCCCATGGACTAGCGGGAGGAGGGGCAGGGGAGCTGTTTTTT.

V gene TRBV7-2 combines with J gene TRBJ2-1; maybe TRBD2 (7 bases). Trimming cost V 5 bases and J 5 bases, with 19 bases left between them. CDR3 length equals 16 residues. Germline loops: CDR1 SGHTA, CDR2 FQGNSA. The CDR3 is CASSPWVGGGDNEQFF. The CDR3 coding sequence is TGTGCCAGCAGCCCTTGGGTGGGCGGGGGCGACAATGAGCAGTTCTTC. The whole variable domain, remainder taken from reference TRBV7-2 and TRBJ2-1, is GAGVSQSPSNKVTEKGKDVELRCDPISGHTALYWYRQSLGQGLEFLIYFQGNSAPDKSGLPSDRFSAERTGGSVSTLTIQRTQQEDSAVYLCASSPWVGGGDNEQFFGPGTRLTVL.

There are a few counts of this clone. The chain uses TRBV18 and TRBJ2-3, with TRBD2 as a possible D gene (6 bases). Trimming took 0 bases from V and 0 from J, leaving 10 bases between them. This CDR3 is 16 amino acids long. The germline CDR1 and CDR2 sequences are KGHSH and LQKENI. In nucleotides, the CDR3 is TGTGCCAGCTCACCACCTGGGACTGTAAGCACAGATACGCAGTATTTT. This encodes CASSPPGTVSTDTQYF.